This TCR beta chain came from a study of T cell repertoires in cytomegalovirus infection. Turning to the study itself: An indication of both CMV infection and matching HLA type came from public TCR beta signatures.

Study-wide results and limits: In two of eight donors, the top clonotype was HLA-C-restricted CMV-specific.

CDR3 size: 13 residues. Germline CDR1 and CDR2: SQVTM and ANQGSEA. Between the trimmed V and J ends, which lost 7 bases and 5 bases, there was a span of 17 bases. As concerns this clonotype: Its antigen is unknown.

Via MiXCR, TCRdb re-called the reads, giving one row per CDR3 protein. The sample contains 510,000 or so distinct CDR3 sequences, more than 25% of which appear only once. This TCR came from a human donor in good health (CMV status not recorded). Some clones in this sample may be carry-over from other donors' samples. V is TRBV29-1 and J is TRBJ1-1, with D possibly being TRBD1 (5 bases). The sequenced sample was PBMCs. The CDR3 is CSAGRGRGTEAFF. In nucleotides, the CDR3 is TGCAGCGCCGGTAGGGGCAGAGGAACTGAAGCTTTCTTT.